Listed here are 8 T cell receptor beta chains from one sample, sequenced in a study of persistence of HIV-infected CD4 T cells. No antigen has been assigned to these receptors. This nonspecific control used anti-CD3/anti-CD28 bead stimulation of CD4+ T cells. Sorting of responding CD4+ T cells relied on upregulated CD40 ligand together with CD69. This was the immunoSEQ version 4 assay in survey mode. TCRdb's table, derived via immunoSEQ multiplex PCR, lists solely in-frame clones and lacks some. The data contain some 49,000 clones, over 80% of them singletons. The material sequenced was CD4+ T cells sorted from PBMCs after 18-hour stimulation, taken from a patient who received antiretroviral therapy. The receptors stem from an adult woman with HIV who was CMV-seropositive.

The chain joins TRBV28 to TRBJ2-7; D is undetermined. The V and J ends lost 2 bases and 0 bases respectively, with 11 bases between them. Per germline, CDR1 MDHEN and CDR2 SYDVKM. The CDR3 contains 15 residues. The CDR3 is CASSLAGRNSYEQYF. The CDR3 DNA sequence: TGTGCCAGCAGTTTAGCCGGCAGGAACTCCTACGAGCAGTACTTC. Supplemented by reference TRBV28 and TRBJ2-7, the full variable domain reads DVKVTQSSRYLVKRTGEKVFLECVQDMDHENMFWYRQDPGLGLRLIYFSYDVKMKEKGDIPEGYSVSREKKERFSLILESASTNQTSMYLCASSLAGRNSYEQYFGPGTRLTVT.

The chain joins TRBV10-1 to TRBJ2-7, with 10 bases lining up with TRBD1. This CDR3 spans 14 amino acids. Germline V gene data show CDR1 as WNHNN and CDR2 as SYGVQD (reference sequence). J was trimmed by 5 bases and V by 4 bases; bases with no gene match: 5. CDR3 DNA sequence: TGCGCCAGCAGTGGAGCGGGACAGGGGAACGAGCAGTACTTC. This gives the protein CASSGAGQGNEQYF.

This clone has a handful of counts. CDR3 loop: CAISESPTFPEAFF. DNA for the CDR3: TGTGCCATCAGTGAGTCTCCCACATTTCCGGAAGCTTTCTTT. V and J are TRBV10-3 and TRBJ1-1; D gene ambiguous. The CDR3 has 14 amino acids. Trimming removed 0 bases at V and 8 bases at J, with 13 bases between. The germline gives CDR1 ENHRY, CDR2 SYGVKD.

This clone appeared a single time. This chain links TRBV28 with TRBJ1-1, with D tentatively TRBD1 (5 bases). The CDR3 runs 14 residues. CDR1 and CDR2 from the germline V gene are MDHEN and SYDVKM. The germline V and J ends were trimmed by 4 bases and 4 bases, with 13 bases remaining between them. CDR3 loop: CASSYLRGSTEAFF. The CDR3 nucleotides read TGTGCCAGCAGTTACTTAAGGGGTAGCACTGAAGCTTTCTTT.

The J gene is TRBJ1-2, the V gene TRBV27; 9 bases are a match to TRBD1. The CDR3 consists of 17 residues. Germline CDR1 is MNHEY and CDR2 is SMNVEV (reference sequence). V lost 5 bases to trimming and J lost 4 bases; unmatched junction nucleotides: 14. The CDR3 DNA follows: TGTGCCAGCAGTCCCTCCGCCGGGACAGGGAACCGCTATGGCTACACCTTC. Its protein product is CASSPSAGTGNRYGYTF.

The chain recombines TRBV4-3 with TRBJ1-4, with unresolved D. Germline assignment: CDR1 LGHNA and CDR2 YSLEER. The CDR3 is made up of 15 amino acids. V lost 0 bases and J 7 bases, leaving 12 bases between the germline ends. The chain's CDR3 is CASSQDEGYGEKLFF. The CDR3 nucleotides are TGCGCCAGCAGCCAAGATGAAGGGTATGGTGAAAAACTGTTTTTT.

This clone was picked up one time. Sequence at one end of the junction differs from germline and may be a read error. The chain links TRBV12-3 or TRBV12-4 to TRBJ2-1; D is perhaps TRBD1 (5 bases). The CDR3 has 13 residues. The CDR3 DNA reads as TGTGCCAGCAGCTTAGACAGCCACAATGAGCAGTTCTTC. Its translation: CASSLDSHNEQFF.

This chain joins TRBV18 and TRBJ2-3; D unresolved. V was trimmed by 2 bases and J by 6 bases, leaving 9 bases between them. Germline assignment: CDR1 KGHSH and CDR2 LQKENI. CDR3 length: 13 residues. CDR3 sequence (DNA): TGTGCCAGCTCACCAAGTCGGTCGGATACGCAGTATTTT. Translated: CASSPSRSDTQYF.